At least ten counts were recorded for the clone carrying this T cell receptor (beta chain). This specimen belongs to a study of identical twins. A universal primer site was created by template switching, with the cDNA bearing unique molecular identifiers. One entry per CDR3 protein, called by TCRdb with MiXCR from the 5' RACE reads. The data contain approximately 630,000 distinct CDR3 sequences, around 7.5% of them seen just once; the ten biggest clones take up 1.6%. V was shortened by 6 bases and J by 4 bases, with 10 bases between the two germline ends. CDR3 length: 13 amino acids. Separately, the same data were catalogued under a study of yellow fever vaccine responses in identical twins.

The sample comprised PBMCs. This clonotype was sampled from a woman aged 18-35 years in good health. The V and J genes are TRBV12-3 or TRBV12-4 and TRBJ1-3; no clear D. The CDR3 nucleotides are TGTGCCAGCAGCTCGGACCTCGGAAACACCATATATTTT. It specifies CASSSDLGNTIYF.